The 31 T cell receptor beta chains below were found in one sample sequenced in a study of response to subunit inactivated influenza vaccine. Via MiXCR, TCRdb re-called the RT-PCR reads, giving one row per CDR3 protein. Of 530,000 or so distinct CDR3 sequences in the sample, 12% were seen once. This material consisted of PBMCs from blood, taken on the day of vaccination. All receptors derive from a man aged 50 or older who received an inactivated influenza vaccine.

The chain employs TRBV6-4 and TRBJ2-1; 8 bases map to TRBD1. Trimming removed 3 bases from V and 7 bases from J; junction bases left unmatched: 5. Germline CDR1 reads MRHNA; CDR2 reads SNTAGT. The CDR3 is 14 residues long. CDR3 in DNA: TGTGCCAGCAGTGAGCAGGGGGCTCTTAATGAGCAGTTCTTC. Its protein product is CASSEQGALNEQFF.

This clonotype was seen a handful of times. CDR3 in amino acids: CASSLVPSPYEQYF. The CDR3 bases are TGTGCCAGCAGTTTGGTCCCAAGTCCCTACGAGCAGTACTTC. This chain joins TRBV28 and TRBJ2-7; D gene ambiguous. The CDR3 is 14 residues long. From germline, CDR1 is MDHEN and CDR2 SYDVKM. Trimming removed 3 bases from V and 2 bases from J, with 11 bases in between.

The chain carries TRBV5-1 and TRBJ2-1, with TRBD1 matching 9 bases. This CDR3 region has 16 residues. Per the germline V gene, CDR1 is SGHRS and CDR2 is YFSETQ. V shed 3 bases and J 4 bases; nucleotides not matched to a gene: 8. The CDR3 DNA reads TGCGCCAGCAGCTCTCTAGGGACAGGGTATTACAATGAGCAGTTCTTC. It yields the protein CASSSLGTGYYNEQFF.

The chain employs TRBV7-9 and TRBJ2-5; TRBD2 is a possible D gene (6 bases). CDR3 size: 15 residues. Germline V gives CDR1 SEHNR, CDR2 FQNEAQ (reference sequence). The V end lost 11 bases, the J end lost 1 base, and 20 bases lay between the germline ends. In DNA form, the CDR3 reads TGTGCCGGAAGCCCGGGCGGGGCTATCCAAGAGACCCAGTACTTC. Translating gives CAGSPGGAIQETQYF. The variable domain in full, completed from reference TRBV7-9 and TRBJ2-5, reads DTGVSQNPRHKITKRGQNVTFRCDPISEHNRLYWYRQTLGQGPEFLTYFQNEAQLEKSRLLSDRFSAERPKGSFSTLEIQRTEQGDSAMYLCAGSPGGAIQETQYFGPGTRLLVL.

This clonotype was counted only a few times. The chain is built from TRBV12-3 or TRBV12-4 and TRBJ2-3, with 8 bases that match TRBD2. Trimming cost V 2 bases and J 4 bases; bases outside gene matches: 5. The CDR3 spans 15 residues. The CDR3 DNA follows: TGTGCCAGCAGTTTACGGGGGGGGATCCCAGATACGCAGTATTTT. Protein: CASSLRGGIPDTQYF.

The chain carries TRBV5-1 and TRBJ2-7; 10 bases are shared with TRBD2. The CDR3 loop spans 15 amino acids. Trimming cost V 0 bases and J 4 bases; bases outside gene matches: 4. Looked up from germline, CDR1 is SGHRS and CDR2 is YFSETQ. The CDR3 DNA reads TGCGCCAGCAGCTTGGTGTCTAGCGGGAGTTACGAGCAGTACTTC. This sequence encodes CASSLVSSGSYEQYF.

This clonotype was counted at least ten times. The J gene is TRBJ2-1, the V gene TRBV4-3; no reliable D call. The V end lost 0 bases, the J end lost 5 bases, and 8 bases lay between the germline ends. The length of the CDR3 is 14 residues. The germline V gene has CDR1 LGHNA and CDR2 YSLEER. This CDR3 is CASSQEPGNNEQFF. For the CDR3, the DNA is TGCGCCAGCAGCCAAGAACCGGGTAACAATGAGCAGTTCTTC.

This clonotype has a count of ten or more. V is TRBV4-3 and J is TRBJ2-2; D unclear. V was pared by 1 base and J by 1 base, with 7 bases between. CDR1 is LGHNA and CDR2 is YSLEER in the germline V gene. The length of the CDR3 is 15 residues. The CDR3 here is CASSQATVNTGELFF. DNA for the CDR3: TGCGCCAGCAGCCAAGCCACGGTGAACACCGGGGAGCTGTTTTTT.

This clonotype was seen more than once but under ten times. V gene TRBV5-1 combines with J gene TRBJ2-3; 13 bases match TRBD2. Trimming took 0 bases from V and 6 from J; bases not matched to a gene: 7. Germline CDR1 is SGHRS and CDR2 is YFSETQ. CDR3 size: 17 residues. CDR3 region: CASSLGTSGSGLDTQYF. For the CDR3, the DNA is TGCGCCAGCAGCTTGGGGACTAGCGGGAGTGGTTTGGATACGCAGTATTTT.

The rearrangement joins TRBV24-1 to TRBJ1-5, with 7 bases matching TRBD1. J lost 3 bases, V lost 3 bases, and 7 bases had no gene match. The CDR3 runs to 16 residues. Germline loops: CDR1 KGHDR, CDR2 SFDVKD. DNA for the CDR3: TGTGCCACCAGTGATGCTGACCAGGGGGACAATCAGCCCCAGCATTTT. Translated, it gives CATSDADQGDNQPQHF.

The V gene is TRBV7-6, the J gene TRBJ2-2; 11 bases fit TRBD2. Looked up from germline, CDR1 is SGHVS and CDR2 is FNYEAQ. With 5 bases clipped from V and 6 bases from J, the junction kept 17 bases outside the gene matches. The CDR3 totals 19 residues. The chain's CDR3 is CASSRMTLAGGTISGELFF. CDR3 bases: TGTGCCAGCAGCCGAATGACTCTAGCGGGGGGTACTATCTCCGGGGAGCTGTTTTTT.

J is TRBJ2-3 and V is TRBV20-1, with TRBD1 matching over 10 bases. CDR1 is DFQATT, CDR2 SNEGSKA, per germline (reference sequence). Trimming at V came to 6 bases and at J to 4 bases, leaving 7 bases not matched to a gene. This CDR3 contains 14 residues. The CDR3 is CSAPGQGSSDTQYF. CDR3 bases: TGCAGTGCCCCGGGACAGGGGTCTTCAGATACGCAGTATTTT.

This clonotype occurred a few times. V is TRBV6-1 and J is TRBJ2-5; D not resolved. CDR1 and CDR2 (germline): MNHNS, SASEGT. The CDR3 contains 14 residues. Trimming left V 6 bases short and J 5 bases short, with 16 bases between. The chain's CDR3 is CASSRIRVSETQYF. The CDR3 DNA is TGTGCCAGCAGCCGCATTCGGGTTTCCGAGACCCAGTACTTC.

This clonotype has more than one count but fewer than ten. This rearrangement joins TRBV18 to TRBJ1-6; D is unresolved. CDR3 length equals 15 residues. V lost 3 bases to trimming and J lost 5 bases, with 11 bases between them. Germline V gene lookup returns CDR1 KGHSH and CDR2 LQKENI. CDR3 in DNA: TGTGCCAGCTCACCTGCTCCGGGCCATAATTCACCCCTCCACTTT. It yields the protein CASSPAPGHNSPLHF. Complete variable domain (other parts from reference TRBV18 and TRBJ1-6): NAGVMQNPRHLVRRRGQEARLRCSPMKGHSHVYWYRQLPEEGLKFMVYLQKENIIDESGMPKERFSAEFPKEGPSILRIQQVVRGDSAAYFCASSPAPGHNSPLHFGNGTRLTVT.

The table lists this clonotype with a few counts. The gene calls are TRBV6-1 and TRBJ2-7; D ambiguous. The V gene lost 6 bases and the J gene lost 3 bases, with 18 bases spanning the gap. From germline, CDR1 is MNHNS and CDR2 SASEGT. This CDR3 is built from 15 residues. CDR3 nucleotides: TGTGCCAGCAGCCTCCGCCCGGGCCATGACTACGAGCAGTACTTC. Its translation: CASSLRPGHDYEQYF.

There are many counts of this clonotype. The V and J genes are TRBV29-1 and TRBJ2-2; unclear D gene. The V gene's germline CDR1 is SQVTM and CDR2 ANQGSEA. The CDR3 consists of 14 residues. With 4 bases removed from V and 0 bases from J, the gap between germline ends came to 9 bases. The CDR3 reads CSVGRNTNTGELFF. The DNA of the CDR3 is TGCAGCGTTGGGAGAAACACGAACACCGGGGAGCTGTTTTTT.

This clonotype has just a few counts. The chain combines TRBV15 with TRBJ2-7; maybe TRBD1 (5 bases). V lost 4 bases and J lost 0, with 19 bases in between. CDR3 length: 17 residues. Looked up from germline, CDR1 is LNHNV and CDR2 is YYDKDF (reference sequence). The CDR3 region is CATSNRNGQKPSYEQYF. In DNA, the CDR3 is TGTGCCACCAGCAACAGGAACGGACAAAAGCCCTCCTACGAGCAGTACTTC.

The rearrangement uses TRBV12-3 or TRBV12-4 and TRBJ2-7; D gene ambiguous. This CDR3 has 13 amino acids. The ends were cut back, 5 bases at V and 5 bases at J, with 13 bases in the middle. The CDR3 DNA sequence: TGTGCCAGCAGTGCCCGGTCGCTCGACGAGCAGTACTTC. This codes for CASSARSLDEQYF.

The J gene is TRBJ2-1, the V gene TRBV29-1; possible D gene TRBD1, 5 bases. CDR3 size: 13 residues. V was clipped by 3 bases and J by 0 bases, with 6 bases between them. CDR1 and CDR2 from the germline V gene are SQVTM and ANQGSEA. The CDR3 DNA reads TGCAGCGTTGACAGGGACTCCTACAATGAGCAGTTCTTC. Its protein product is CSVDRDSYNEQFF.

This clonotype has only a few counts. This chain links TRBV3-1 with TRBJ2-1, with 10 nucleotides matching TRBD1. Losses at the gene ends were 5 bases for V and 4 bases for J; bases not matched to a gene: 11. CDR1 and CDR2 (germline): LGHDT, YNNKEL (reference sequence). The CDR3 sequence is 17 residues long. The CDR3 loop reads CASSGNGQGVMYNEQFF. The CDR3, as DNA: TGTGCCAGCAGCGGGAACGGACAGGGGGTCATGTACAATGAGCAGTTCTTC.

This clonotype occurred a few times. The chain carries TRBV29-1 and TRBJ1-2; TRBD1 agrees at 9 bases. Germline CDR1 and CDR2: SQVTM and ANQGSEA. Losses at the gene ends were 8 bases for V and 4 bases for J; bases not matched to a gene: 5. CDR3 size: 12 residues. In DNA form, the CDR3 reads TGCAGCTCGGGGACAGGGCTCTATGGCTACACCTTC. Residues: CSSGTGLYGYTF. Full variable domain (missing parts from reference TRBV29-1 and TRBJ1-2): SAVISQKPSRDICQRGTSLTIQCQVDSQVTMMFWYRQQPGQSLTLIATANQGSEATYESGFVIDKFPISRPNLTFSTLTVSNMSPEDSSIYLCSSGTGLYGYTFGSGTRLTVV.

This clonotype has more than one count but fewer than ten. V is TRBV7-9 and J is TRBJ1-2, with a weak D call TRBD1 (6 bases). The CDR3 runs 15 residues. Germline loops: CDR1 SEHNR, CDR2 FQNEAQ (reference sequence). V lost 3 bases and J lost 8, with 19 bases in between. The CDR3 sequence is CASSLIRGPNGGYTF. CDR3 bases: TGTGCCAGCAGCTTGATCAGGGGACCCAACGGGGGCTACACCTTC.

This clonotype was seen more than once but under ten times. The chain links TRBV10-1 to TRBJ2-2; no clear D. The CDR3 has 12 residues. Germline V gives CDR1 WNHNN, CDR2 SYGVQD (reference sequence). Trimming cost V 3 bases and J 4 bases, with 3 bases left between them. The CDR3 is CASSEPTGELFF. For the CDR3, the DNA is TGCGCCAGCAGTGAACCCACCGGGGAGCTGTTTTTT.

In its sample, this clonotype was seen a few times. This chain links TRBV3-1 with TRBJ2-5; TRBD2 matches 8 bases. With 1 base clipped from V and 8 bases from J, the junction kept 9 bases outside the gene matches. This CDR3 has 15 amino acids. Germline CDR1 and CDR2: LGHDT and YNNKEL (reference sequence). DNA for the CDR3: TGTGCCAGCAGCCAAGTAGTAGCGGGATCCGGTACCCAGTACTTC. This translates into CASSQVVAGSGTQYF.

This clonotype was seen at least ten times. V and J are TRBV11-2 and TRBJ2-3, with D possibly being TRBD2 (6 bases). The CDR3 runs 15 residues. Trimming removed 2 bases from V and 0 bases from J, with 9 bases in between. In germline, CDR1 is SGHAT, CDR2 FQNNGV. CDR3 loop: CASSLLAVSTDTQYF. The CDR3 nucleotides are TGTGCCAGCAGCTTATTAGCGGTTAGCACAGATACGCAGTATTTT.

The CDR3 loop reads CASSTGTSRSGETQYF. As DNA, the CDR3 is TGTGCCAGCAGCACGGGGACTAGCCGGAGCGGGGAGACCCAGTACTTC. This chain connects TRBV5-5 to TRBJ2-5; 9 bases match TRBD2. Trimming at V came to 4 bases and at J to 5 bases, leaving 12 bases not matched to a gene. The CDR3 extends over 16 amino acids. Germline V gene lookup returns CDR1 SGHKS and CDR2 YYEKEE (reference sequence).

The CDR3 is CASSQRDYPAYF. Here the CDR3 DNA reads TGTGCCAGCAGCCAAAGGGACTACCCTGCATACTTC. This sequence joins TRBV14 and TRBJ2-7, with TRBD2 identical over 7 bases. The germline V gene has CDR1 SGHDN and CDR2 FVKESK. Trimming at V came to 2 bases and at J to 13 bases, leaving 8 bases not matched to a gene. The CDR3 covers 12 residues.

This rearrangement joins TRBV30 to TRBJ2-5; D remains unclear. The CDR3 extends over 17 amino acids. Germline V gene data show CDR1 as GTSNPN and CDR2 as SVGIG (reference sequence). Trimming stripped 3 bases from V and 3 bases from J, with 23 bases between. The CDR3 nucleotides are TGTGCCTGGAGAATTAACCCCCTAATACGACGGAAAGAGACCCAGTACTTC. It is translated as CAWRINPLIRRKETQYF.

The gene calls are TRBV4-1 and TRBJ2-1, with D possibly TRBD2 on 5 matching bases. The CDR3 loop spans 14 amino acids. Germline CDR1 reads MGHRA; CDR2 reads YSYEKL. V was shortened by 4 bases and J by 12 bases, with 19 bases between the two germline ends. The CDR3 loop is CASSPEGGSQGQFF. CDR3 nucleotides: TGCGCCAGCAGCCCAGAAGGAGGATCCCAAGGGCAGTTCTTC.

This clonotype came up a few times. V is TRBV5-1 and J is TRBJ2-5, with D unclear. The CDR3 has 12 residues. The germline V gene has CDR1 SGHRS and CDR2 YFSETQ. Trimming took 0 bases from V and 4 from J, leaving 4 bases between them. The DNA of the CDR3 is TGCGCCAGCAGCTTGGAACCAGAGACCCAGTACTTC. Translating gives CASSLEPETQYF.

This clonotype was found a few times. This chain joins TRBV6-5 and TRBJ2-7, with 9 positions matching TRBD1. The CDR3 contains 14 residues. Unmatched junction bases numbered 8, after V lost 2 bases and J lost 9 bases. Germline loops: CDR1 MNHEY, CDR2 SVGAGI. In DNA, the CDR3 is TGTGCCAGCAGTTACGGACAGGGGCAAGTACGGCAGTACTTC. This gives the protein CASSYGQGQVRQYF.